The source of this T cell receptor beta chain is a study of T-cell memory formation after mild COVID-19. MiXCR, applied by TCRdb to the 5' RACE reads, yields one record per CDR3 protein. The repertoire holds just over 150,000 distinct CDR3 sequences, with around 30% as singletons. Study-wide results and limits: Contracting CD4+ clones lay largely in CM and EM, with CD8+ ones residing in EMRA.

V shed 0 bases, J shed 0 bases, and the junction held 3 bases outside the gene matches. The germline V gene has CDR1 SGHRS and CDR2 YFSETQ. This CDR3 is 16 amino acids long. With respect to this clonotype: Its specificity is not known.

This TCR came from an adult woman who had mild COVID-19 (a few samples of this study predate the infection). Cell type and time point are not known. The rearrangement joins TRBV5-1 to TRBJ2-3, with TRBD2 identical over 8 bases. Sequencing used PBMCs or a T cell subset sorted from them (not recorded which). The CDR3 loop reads CASSLDAGGSTDTQYF. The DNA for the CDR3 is TGCGCCAGCAGCTTGGACGCGGGAGGAAGCACAGATACGCAGTATTTT.